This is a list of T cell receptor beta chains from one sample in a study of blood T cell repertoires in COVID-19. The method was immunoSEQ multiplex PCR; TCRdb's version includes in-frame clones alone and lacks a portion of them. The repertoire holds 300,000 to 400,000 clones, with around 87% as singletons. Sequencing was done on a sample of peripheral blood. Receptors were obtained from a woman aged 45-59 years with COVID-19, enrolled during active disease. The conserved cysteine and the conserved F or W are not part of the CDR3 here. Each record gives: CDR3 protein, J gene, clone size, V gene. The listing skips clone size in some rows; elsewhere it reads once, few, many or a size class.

ASSLRTSGRASNTGELF TRBJ2-2 NA TRBV5-6
ASSLLAGVYTGELF TRBJ2-2 NA TRBV13
ASSLFAGGPPNEQF TRBJ2-1 NA TRBV7-9
ASSGGQGAYEQY TRBJ2-7 NA TRBV5-1
ASSNPGTGTYEQY TRBJ2-7 NA TRBV6-5
ASSAINIQY TRBJ2-4 NA TRBV12-3/TRBV12-4
ASSLAGTAIEAF TRBJ1-1 once TRBV5-1
ASSLATDREQF TRBJ2-1 NA TRBV7-7
ASSYSNGGGNEQF TRBJ2-1 NA TRBV6-5
ASSHRDRGADEQY TRBJ2-7 NA TRBV4-3
ASRDLAGASYNEQF TRBJ2-1 NA TRBV4-1
ASSPPGRAKNIQY TRBJ2-4 NA TRBV27
ASSQFGTGPGNTIY TRBJ1-3 NA TRBV23-1
ASSPPGTGRGSNQPQH TRBJ1-5 NA TRBV18
ASSLTDTQY TRBJ2-3 NA TRBV6-2/TRBV6-3
ASGLAGTGAGELF TRBJ2-2 NA TRBV14
AWNQYGSGNTIY TRBJ1-3 NA TRBV30
ASSWRESSYEQY TRBJ2-7 NA TRBV19
SVTGTGRSAQNTEAF TRBJ1-1 NA TRBV29-1
ASRPSSGFTDTQY TRBJ2-3 NA TRBV2
ATSAPGLNYGYT TRBJ1-2 NA TRBV24-1
ASRFGQGARNTEAF TRBJ1-1 NA TRBV5-4
ASSEWREGLNEQF TRBJ2-1 NA TRBV2
ASSLGLDRTSYEQY TRBJ2-7 NA TRBV13
ASSWRGFVNEKLF TRBJ1-4 NA TRBV6-5
ASSTLGLAAYEQY TRBJ2-7 NA TRBV6-2/TRBV6-3
AWSRDMGNTEAF TRBJ1-1 NA TRBV30
ATSSSGTYNEQF TRBJ2-1 NA TRBV24-1
ASSLGGAEQY TRBJ2-7 NA TRBV2
ASSLIGWGSDTQY TRBJ2-3 few TRBV5-6
ASSLSLRPGGETQY TRBJ2-5 NA TRBV27
ASSDSSSTDTQY TRBJ2-3 NA TRBV25-1
ASSPNFNEQF TRBJ2-1 NA TRBV7-8
ASTLTGNQETQY TRBJ2-5 NA TRBV5-1
ASSFRVNSPLH TRBJ1-6 once TRBV5-4
ASSPPRGFAEQF TRBJ2-1 NA TRBV18
ATSDTSGDTYNEQF TRBJ2-1 NA TRBV24-1
AWTVGQTSNQPQH TRBJ1-5 NA TRBV30
ASSLGQASSYEQY TRBJ2-7 few TRBV7-9
ASSIRLAGGLSPKTQY TRBJ2-5 NA TRBV19
ASSASGQNTEAF TRBJ1-1 few TRBV18
ASSIGQGPEAF TRBJ1-1 NA TRBV6-5
ASSPRVVSGRYNEQF TRBJ2-1 NA TRBV4-1
ASSYTGTNTGELF TRBJ2-2 NA TRBV6-5
ASSHLGAGRGDTQY TRBJ2-3 NA TRBV14
ASSKITTSGRNYEQY TRBJ2-7 once TRBV19
ASSGVGSYYEQY TRBJ2-7 NA TRBV5-6
ASSSRRPSRGTDTQY TRBJ2-3 NA TRBV19
ASSLGSQGAQETQY TRBJ2-5 NA TRBV11-3
ASSSPGQGPRGYT TRBJ1-2 few TRBV5-6
AISGLAGVLNEQF TRBJ2-1 NA TRBV10-3
ATSDQTAGGYT TRBJ1-2 NA TRBV24-1
ASRSPSGRRF TRBJ2-1 NA TRBV7-2
ASSILNRPNYGYT TRBJ1-2 NA TRBV19
ASSLASSGAGANVLT TRBJ2-6 NA TRBV7-2
ASTDGASGAYEQY TRBJ2-7 NA TRBV19
ASSLGRGMDNSPLH TRBJ1-6 NA TRBV5-4